Below, one T cell receptor beta chain is given with its context. The data belong to a study of blood T cell repertoires in COVID-19. Study-level background: PBMCs, B-cell-depleted T cells, or T cells were the source of the cDNA or gDNA that made up the material.

V gave up 7 bases and J gave up 4 bases; unmatched junction bases: 6. CDR3 length: 14 amino acids. The germline V gene has CDR1 MNHEY and CDR2 SVGAGI. Seattle patients were enrolled while actively infected and followed longitudinally. The table came from immunoSEQ multiplex PCR; TCRdb's copy has only in-frame clones and leaves some out. This table has about 120,000 clones, 75% to 90% appearing once. J is TRBJ2-1 and V is TRBV6-5; 8 bases fit TRBD1. The sequence was obtained from a man in his 60s with COVID-19, enrolled during active disease. What was sequenced was peripheral blood. CDR3 bases: TGTGCCAGCAATCCAAGGACAGGGTACAATGAGCAGTTCTTC. Encoded protein: CASNPRTGYNEQFF.